This entry is about one TCR delta chain. This entry belongs to a study of gamma-delta T cells after stem cell transplantation. TCRdb re-processed the RT-PCR reads via CATT. The data contain 650 to 1,000 delta-chain clones, 12% to 15% of them singletons. The CDR3 contains 21 residues. Germline CDR1 is TVYSNPD and CDR2 is GDNSRS (reference sequence). Unmatched junction bases numbered 26, after V lost 4 bases and J lost 1 base. V usage is TRDV3 and J usage is TRDJ1; TRDD3 agrees at 11 bases. TCRdb gives no J gene; it was assigned here by matching the DNA to germline. The sequenced sample was gamma-delta T cells. This TCR derives from a human donor. It is not recorded whose cells these are; they may come from a transplant donor. CDR3 coding DNA: TGTGCCTCTAACCACTACGACTGGGGGATAAAGGGGGGTTGGGGCACCGATAAACTCATCTTT. Protein sequence: CASNHYDWGIKGGWGTDKLIF.